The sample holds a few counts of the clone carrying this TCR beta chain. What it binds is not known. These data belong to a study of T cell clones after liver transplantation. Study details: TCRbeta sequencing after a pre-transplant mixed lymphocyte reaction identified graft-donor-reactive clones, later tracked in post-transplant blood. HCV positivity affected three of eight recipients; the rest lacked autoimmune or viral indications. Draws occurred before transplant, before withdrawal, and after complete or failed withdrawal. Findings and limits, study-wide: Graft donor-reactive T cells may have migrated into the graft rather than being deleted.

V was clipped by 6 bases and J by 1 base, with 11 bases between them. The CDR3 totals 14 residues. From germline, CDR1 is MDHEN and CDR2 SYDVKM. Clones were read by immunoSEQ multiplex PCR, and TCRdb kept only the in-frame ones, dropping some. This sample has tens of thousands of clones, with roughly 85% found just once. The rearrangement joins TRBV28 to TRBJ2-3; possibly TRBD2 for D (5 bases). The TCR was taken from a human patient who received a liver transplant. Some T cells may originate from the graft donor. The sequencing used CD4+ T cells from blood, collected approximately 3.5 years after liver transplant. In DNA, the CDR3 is TGTGCCAGCAGACTAGGCGGCGGCACAGATACGCAGTATTTT. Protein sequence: CASRLGGGTDTQYF.